This TCR beta chain was sequenced for a study of blood T cell repertoires in COVID-19. As for the study in general: Samples taken during acute and convalescent COVID-19 were collected in the United States, Italy and Spain.

Germline CDR1 and CDR2: LGHDT and YNNKEL (reference sequence). V lost 0 bases and J 1 base, leaving 10 bases between the germline ends. The CDR3 is made up of 16 amino acids. Using immunoSEQ multiplex PCR, the repertoire was profiled, and TCRdb retains in-frame clones only, with some absent. The sample lists about 64,000 clones; 86% were seen once. The sequencing sample was made of peripheral blood. The sequence came from a man aged 50 to 59 with active COVID-19. V gene TRBV3-1 (or the pseudogene TRBV3-2) combines with J gene TRBJ1-3; TRBD1 might be the D (6 bases). CDR3 coding DNA: TGTGCCAGCAGCCAAGACGAAGGGGGATCTGGAAACACCATATATTTT. Translating it yields CASSQDEGGSGNTIYF.